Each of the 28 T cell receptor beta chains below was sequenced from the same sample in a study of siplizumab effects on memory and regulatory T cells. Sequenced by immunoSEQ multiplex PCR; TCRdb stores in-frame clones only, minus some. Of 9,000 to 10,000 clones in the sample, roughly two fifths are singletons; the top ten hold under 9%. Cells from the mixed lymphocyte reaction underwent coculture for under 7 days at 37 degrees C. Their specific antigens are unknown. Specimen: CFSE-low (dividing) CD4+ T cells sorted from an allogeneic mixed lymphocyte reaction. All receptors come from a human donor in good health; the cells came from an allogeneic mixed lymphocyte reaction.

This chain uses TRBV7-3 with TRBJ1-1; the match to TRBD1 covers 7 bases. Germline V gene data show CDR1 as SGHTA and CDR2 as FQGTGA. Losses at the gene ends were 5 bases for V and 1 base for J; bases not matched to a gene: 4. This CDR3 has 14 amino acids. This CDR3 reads CASSRQGGNTEAFF. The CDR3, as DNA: TGTGCCAGCAGCCGACAGGGCGGGAACACTGAAGCTTTCTTT.

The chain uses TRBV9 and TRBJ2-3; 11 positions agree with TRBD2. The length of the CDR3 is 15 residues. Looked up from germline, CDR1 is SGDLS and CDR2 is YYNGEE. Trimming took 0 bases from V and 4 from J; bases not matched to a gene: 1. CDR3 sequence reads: CASSVVGLAADTQYF. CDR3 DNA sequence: TGTGCCAGCAGCGTAGTGGGACTAGCGGCAGATACGCAGTATTTT.

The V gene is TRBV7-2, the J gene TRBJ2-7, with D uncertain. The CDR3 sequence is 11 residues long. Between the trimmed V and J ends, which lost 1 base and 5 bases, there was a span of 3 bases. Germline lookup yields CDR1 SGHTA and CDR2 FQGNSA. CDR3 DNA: TGTGCCAGCAGCTTAGGGGACGAGCAGTACTTC. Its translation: CASSLGDEQYF.

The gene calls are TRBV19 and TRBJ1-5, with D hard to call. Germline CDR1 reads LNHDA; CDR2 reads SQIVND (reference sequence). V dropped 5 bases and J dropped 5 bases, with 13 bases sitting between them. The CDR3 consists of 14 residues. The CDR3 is CASSAAGTYQPQHF. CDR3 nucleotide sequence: TGTGCCAGTAGTGCTGCGGGTACCTATCAGCCCCAGCATTTT.

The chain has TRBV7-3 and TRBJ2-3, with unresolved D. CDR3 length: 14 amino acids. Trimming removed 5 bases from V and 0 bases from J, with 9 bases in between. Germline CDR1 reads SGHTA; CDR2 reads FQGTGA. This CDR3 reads CASSPLSSTDTQYF. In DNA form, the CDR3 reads TGTGCCAGCAGCCCACTTTCTAGCACAGATACGCAGTATTTT.

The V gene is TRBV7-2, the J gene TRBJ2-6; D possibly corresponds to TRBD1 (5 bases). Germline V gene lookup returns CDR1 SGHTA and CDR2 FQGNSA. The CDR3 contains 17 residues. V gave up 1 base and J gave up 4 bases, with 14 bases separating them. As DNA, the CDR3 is TGTGCCAGCAGCTTAGGGGCCCCAGGGTCCGGGGCCAACGTCCTGACTTTC. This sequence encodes CASSLGAPGSGANVLTF.

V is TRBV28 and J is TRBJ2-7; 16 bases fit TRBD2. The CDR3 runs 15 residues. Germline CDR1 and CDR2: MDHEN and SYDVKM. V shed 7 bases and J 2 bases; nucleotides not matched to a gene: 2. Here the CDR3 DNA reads TGTGCCAGCAAGGGACTAGCGGGAGGGCCCTACGAGCAGTACTTC. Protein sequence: CASKGLAGGPYEQYF.

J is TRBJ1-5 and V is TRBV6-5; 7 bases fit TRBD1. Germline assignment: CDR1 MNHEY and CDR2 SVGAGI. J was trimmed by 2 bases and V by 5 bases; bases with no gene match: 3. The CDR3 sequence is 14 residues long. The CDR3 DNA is TGTGCCAGCAGTACCGACAGGGGCAATCAGCCCCAGCATTTT. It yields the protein CASSTDRGNQPQHF.

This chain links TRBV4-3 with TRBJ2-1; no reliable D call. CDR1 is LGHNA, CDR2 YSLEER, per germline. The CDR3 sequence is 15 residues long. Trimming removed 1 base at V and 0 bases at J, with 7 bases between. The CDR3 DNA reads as TGCGCCAGCAGCCAAGGAAGATACTCCTACAATGAGCAGTTCTTC. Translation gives CASSQGRYSYNEQFF.

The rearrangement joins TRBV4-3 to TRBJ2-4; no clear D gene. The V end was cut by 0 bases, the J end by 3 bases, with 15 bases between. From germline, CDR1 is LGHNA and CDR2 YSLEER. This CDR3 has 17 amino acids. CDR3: CASSQDLYGGYKNIQYF. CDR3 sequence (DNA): TGCGCCAGCAGCCAAGATCTGTATGGCGGATACAAAAACATTCAGTACTTC.

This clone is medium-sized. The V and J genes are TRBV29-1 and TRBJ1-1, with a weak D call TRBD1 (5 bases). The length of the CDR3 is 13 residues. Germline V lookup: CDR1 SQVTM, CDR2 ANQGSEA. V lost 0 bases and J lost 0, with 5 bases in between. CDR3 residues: CSVEEGVNTEAFF. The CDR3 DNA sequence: TGCAGCGTTGAAGAAGGGGTGAACACTGAAGCTTTCTTT.

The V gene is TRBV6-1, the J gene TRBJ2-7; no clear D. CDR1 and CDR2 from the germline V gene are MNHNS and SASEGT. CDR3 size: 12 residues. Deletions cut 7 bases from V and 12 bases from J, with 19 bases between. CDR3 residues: CASMDPNRHLYF. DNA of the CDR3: TGTGCCAGCATGGATCCCAATCGGCATCTGTACTTC.

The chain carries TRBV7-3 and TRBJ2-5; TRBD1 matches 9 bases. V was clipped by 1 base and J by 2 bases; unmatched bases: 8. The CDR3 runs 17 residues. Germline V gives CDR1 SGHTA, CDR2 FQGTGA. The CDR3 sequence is CASSLMSPGTGQETQYF. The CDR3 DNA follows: TGTGCCAGCAGCTTAATGAGTCCCGGGACAGGGCAAGAGACCCAGTACTTC.

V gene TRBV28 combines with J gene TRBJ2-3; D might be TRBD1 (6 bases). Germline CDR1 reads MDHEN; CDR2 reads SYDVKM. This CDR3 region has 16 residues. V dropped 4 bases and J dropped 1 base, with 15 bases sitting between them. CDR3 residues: CASSSHRVLGTDTQYF. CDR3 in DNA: TGTGCCAGCAGTTCTCACAGGGTCCTTGGCACAGATACGCAGTATTTT.

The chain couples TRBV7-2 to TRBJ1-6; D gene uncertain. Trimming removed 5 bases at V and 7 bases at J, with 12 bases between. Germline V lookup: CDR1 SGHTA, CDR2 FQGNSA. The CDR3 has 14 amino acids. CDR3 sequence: CASSQFPENSPLHF. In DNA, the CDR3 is TGTGCCAGCAGCCAGTTTCCAGAGAATTCACCCCTCCACTTT.

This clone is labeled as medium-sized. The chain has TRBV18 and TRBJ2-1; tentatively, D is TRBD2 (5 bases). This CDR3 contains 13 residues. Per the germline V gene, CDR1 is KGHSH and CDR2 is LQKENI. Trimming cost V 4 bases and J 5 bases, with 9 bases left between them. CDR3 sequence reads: CASSRGLNNEQFF. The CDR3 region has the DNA TGTGCCAGCTCACGAGGGCTAAACAATGAGCAGTTCTTC.

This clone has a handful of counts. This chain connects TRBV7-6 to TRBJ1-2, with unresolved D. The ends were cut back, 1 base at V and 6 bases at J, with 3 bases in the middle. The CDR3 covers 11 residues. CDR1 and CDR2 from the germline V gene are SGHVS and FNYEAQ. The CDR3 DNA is TGTGCCAGCAGCTTAGGGGATGGCTACACCTTC. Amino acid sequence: CASSLGDGYTF.

The CDR3 is CASSEPPGELFF. CDR3 nucleotides: TGTGCCAGCAGTGAACCCCCCGGGGAGCTGTTTTTT. The chain uses TRBV6-4 and TRBJ2-2; D uncertain. This CDR3 spans 12 amino acids. The germline V gene has CDR1 MRHNA and CDR2 SNTAGT. Trimming took 3 bases from V and 6 from J, leaving 5 bases between them.

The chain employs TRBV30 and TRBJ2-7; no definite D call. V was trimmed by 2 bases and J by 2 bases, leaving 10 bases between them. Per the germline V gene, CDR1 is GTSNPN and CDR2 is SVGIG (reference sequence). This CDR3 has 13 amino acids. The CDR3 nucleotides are TGTGCCTGGAGTCTGGAACCGCCCTACGAGCAGTACTTC. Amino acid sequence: CAWSLEPPYEQYF.

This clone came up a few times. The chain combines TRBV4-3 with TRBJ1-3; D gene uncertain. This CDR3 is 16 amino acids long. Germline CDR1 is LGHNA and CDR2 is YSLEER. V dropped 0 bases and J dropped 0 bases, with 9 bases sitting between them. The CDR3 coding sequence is TGCGCCAGCAGCCAAGAGGCTACGGCCTCTGGAAACACCATATATTTT. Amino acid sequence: CASSQEATASGNTIYF.

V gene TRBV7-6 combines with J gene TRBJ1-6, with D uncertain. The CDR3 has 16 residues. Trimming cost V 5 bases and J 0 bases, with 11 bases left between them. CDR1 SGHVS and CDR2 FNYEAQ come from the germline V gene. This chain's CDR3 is CASSPDGGSYNSPLHF. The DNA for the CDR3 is TGTGCCAGCAGCCCCGATGGAGGCTCCTATAATTCACCCCTCCACTTT. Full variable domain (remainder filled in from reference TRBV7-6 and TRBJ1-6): GAGVSQSPRYKVTKRGQDVALRCDPISGHVSLYWYRQALGQGPEFLTYFNYEAQQDKSGLPNDRFSAERPEGSISTLTIQRTEQRDSAMYRCASSPDGGSYNSPLHFGNGTRLTVT.

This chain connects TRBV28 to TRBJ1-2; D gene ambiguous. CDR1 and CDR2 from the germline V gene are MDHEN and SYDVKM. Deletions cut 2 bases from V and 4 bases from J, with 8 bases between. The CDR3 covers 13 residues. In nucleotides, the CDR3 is TGTGCCAGCAGTTTAGGTGCAACCTATGGCTACACCTTC. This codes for CASSLGATYGYTF.

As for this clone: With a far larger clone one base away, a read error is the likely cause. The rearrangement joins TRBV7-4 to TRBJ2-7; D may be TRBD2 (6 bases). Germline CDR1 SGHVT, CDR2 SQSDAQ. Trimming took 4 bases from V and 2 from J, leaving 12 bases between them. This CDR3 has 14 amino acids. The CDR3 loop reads CASSSRAGPYEQYF. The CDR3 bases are TGTGCCAGCAGCTCCCGAGCGGGCCCCTACGAGCAGTACTTC. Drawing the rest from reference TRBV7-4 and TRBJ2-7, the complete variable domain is GAGVSQSPRYKVAKRGRDVALRCDSISGHVTLYWYRQTLGQGSEVLTYSQSDAQRDKSGRPSGRFSAERPERSVSTLKIQRTEQGDSAVYLCASSSRAGPYEQYFGPGTRLTVT.

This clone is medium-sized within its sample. The CDR3 protein is CASSLVRVTEAFF. In nucleotides, the CDR3 is TGTGCCAGCAGTTTGGTCAGGGTAACTGAAGCTTTCTTT. The V gene is TRBV28, the J gene TRBJ1-1; a possible D gene is TRBD1 (5 bases). The CDR3 runs to 13 residues. Germline-derived CDR1 and CDR2 are MDHEN and SYDVKM. The ends were cut back, 3 bases at V and 5 bases at J, with 10 bases in the middle.

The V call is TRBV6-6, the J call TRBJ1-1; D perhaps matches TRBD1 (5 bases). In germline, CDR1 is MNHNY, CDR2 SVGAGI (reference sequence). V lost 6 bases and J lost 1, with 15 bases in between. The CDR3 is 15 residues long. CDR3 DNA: TGTGCCAGCAGACTAAACAGGAGACAGAACACTGAAGCTTTCTTT. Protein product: CASRLNRRQNTEAFF.

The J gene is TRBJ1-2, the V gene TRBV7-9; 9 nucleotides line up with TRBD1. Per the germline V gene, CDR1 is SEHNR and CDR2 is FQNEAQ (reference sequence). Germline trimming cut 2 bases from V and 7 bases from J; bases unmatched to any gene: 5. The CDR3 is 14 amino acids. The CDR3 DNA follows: TGTGCCAGCAGCTTAATCGGGACAGGGCCTGGCTACACCTTC. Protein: CASSLIGTGPGYTF.

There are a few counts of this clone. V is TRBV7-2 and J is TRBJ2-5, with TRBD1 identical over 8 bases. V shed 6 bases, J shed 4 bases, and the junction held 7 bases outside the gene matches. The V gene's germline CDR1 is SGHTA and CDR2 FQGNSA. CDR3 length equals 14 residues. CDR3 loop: CASSAGGQAETQYF. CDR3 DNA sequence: TGTGCCAGCAGTGCCGGGGGACAGGCAGAGACCCAGTACTTC.

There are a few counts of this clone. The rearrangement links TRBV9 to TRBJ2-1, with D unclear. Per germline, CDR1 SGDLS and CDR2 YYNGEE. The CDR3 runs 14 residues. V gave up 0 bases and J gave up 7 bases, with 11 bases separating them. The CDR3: CASSVGPSRNEQFF. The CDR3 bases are TGTGCCAGCAGCGTAGGTCCGTCTCGGAATGAGCAGTTCTTC.